Listed here are 16 T cell receptor beta chains from one sample, sequenced in a study of blood T cells in healthy people across ages. Using a J-beta primer mix together with a sample-barcoded 5' primer, a second PCR was run for roughly 6 to 12 cycles. TCRdb re-derived calls from the 5' RACE reads in MiXCR, one entry per CDR3 protein. Here the sample spans hundreds of thousands of distinct CDR3 sequences, 20% to 30% being singletons. The same data also contributed to another study, on T cells of mothers and their children.

The material sequenced was blood. Every receptor here comes from a boy younger than 18 in good health.

Worth noting for this clonotype: This may arise from a read error, as a much more abundant clone is one base away. The chain uses TRBV20-1 and TRBJ2-5, with D uncertain. The CDR3 loop spans 13 amino acids. Germline V gene lookup returns CDR1 DFQATT and CDR2 SNEGSKA (reference sequence). The CDR3 protein is CTASGPSQETQYF. The CDR3 DNA reads as TGCACTGCTAGTGGCCCTTCACAAGAGACCCAGTACTTC.

This clonotype occurred a few times. The chain recombines TRBV9 with TRBJ2-5; D uncertain. V gave up 2 bases and J gave up 3 bases, with 11 bases separating them. This CDR3 is 14 amino acids long. CDR1 and CDR2 (germline): SGDLS, YYNGEE. The CDR3 DNA is TGTGCCAGCAGCGTTTCGGCAGACAAAGAGACCCAGTACTTC. Protein: CASSVSADKETQYF.

The chain combines TRBV28 with TRBJ2-5, with 11 bases fitting TRBD2. The end of the DNA fits TRBJ2-1 better, so the J call may be wrong. Germline V gene data show CDR1 as MDHEN and CDR2 as SYDVKM. The CDR3 length is 15 residues. CDR3 sequence: CASSSGGPGRNEQFF. CDR3 sequence (DNA): TGTGCCAGCTCTAGCGGGGGGCCCGGTCGGAATGAGCAGTTCTTC.

To note about this clonotype: A junction boundary mismatches the germline segment, possibly from a read error. This chain connects TRBV12-3 or TRBV12-4 to TRBJ1-2; D gene uncertain. The CDR3 is 16 residues long. In nucleotides, the CDR3 is TGTGCCAACAGTCTGACTACAGCCGCTCCTTTTAATGGCTACACCTTC. This gives the protein CANSLTTAAPFNGYTF.

This clonotype has just a few counts. J is TRBJ1-1 and V is TRBV20-1; D is unresolved. V shed 0 bases and J shed 1 base, with 18 bases lying between them. CDR1 is DFQATT, CDR2 SNEGSKA, per germline (reference sequence). The length of the CDR3 is 17 residues. The DNA for the CDR3 is TGCAGTGCTAGAGATATGGGTAGGGTCCCCCGGAACACTGAAGCTTTCTTT. It translates to CSARDMGRVPRNTEAFF.

The chain couples TRBV28 to TRBJ2-7; a weak D match, TRBD1 (6 bases). Trimming shortened V by 5 bases and J by 2 bases, and 19 bases separated the two germline ends. In germline, CDR1 is MDHEN, CDR2 SYDVKM. CDR3 length equals 16 residues. The CDR3 region has the DNA TGTGCCAGCAGTCAGGGGACCCTTGGGGTTCCCTACGAGCAGTACTTC. Encoded protein: CASSQGTLGVPYEQYF.

This chain uses TRBV6-2 or TRBV6-3 with TRBJ2-1; D is perhaps TRBD1 (7 bases). The germline V gene has CDR1 MNHEY and CDR2 SVGEGT. V was clipped by 8 bases and J by 0 bases, with 14 bases between them. This CDR3 has 15 residues. The CDR3 loop is CASRQGGSSYNEQFF. DNA of the CDR3: TGTGCCAGCCGCCAGGGGGGAAGCTCCTACAATGAGCAGTTCTTC.

CDR3 protein: CASSSSDPGNEKLFF. DNA of the CDR3: TGCGCCAGCAGTTCCTCTGACCCCGGGAATGAAAAACTGTTTTTT. This sequence joins TRBV5-1 and TRBJ1-4; D gene unclear. The CDR3 loop spans 15 amino acids. The germline V gene has CDR1 SGHRS and CDR2 YFSETQ. Trimming removed 5 bases from V and 5 bases from J, with 16 bases in between.

The table lists this clonotype with a few counts. The chain combines TRBV4-1 with TRBJ2-1; D is ambiguous. This CDR3 has 14 amino acids. Germline V gene data show CDR1 as MGHRA and CDR2 as YSYEKL. With 0 bases removed from V and 6 bases from J, the gap between germline ends came to 9 bases. The DNA for the CDR3 is TGCGCCAGCAGCCAAGATCCCCTTGGCAATGAGCAGTTCTTC. Translating gives CASSQDPLGNEQFF.

This clonotype was seen more than once but under ten times. J is TRBJ2-4 and V is TRBV6-5; 7 bases are a match to TRBD1. This CDR3 spans 14 amino acids. Germline trimming cut 10 bases from V and 9 bases from J; bases unmatched to any gene: 15. Germline V gene sequence: CDR1 MNHEY, CDR2 SVGAGI. The CDR3 DNA follows: TGTGCCACTGAAACAGGACAGGCCGTCGTCATTCAGTACTTC. It codes for CATETGQAVVIQYF.

The chain recombines TRBV6-1 with TRBJ2-5, with TRBD1 matching over 8 bases. The CDR3 length is 16 residues. Germline-derived CDR1 and CDR2 are MNHNS and SASEGT. The V gene end was trimmed by 4 bases and the J gene end by 3 bases; junction bases not matched to a gene: 10. The CDR3 is CASSVNRGSTKETQYF. For the CDR3, the DNA is TGTGCCAGCAGTGTCAACAGGGGGTCGACGAAAGAGACCCAGTACTTC.

Of note for this clonotype: No conserved phenylalanine or tryptophan is present at the end of the CDR3, so a read error is the likely explanation. V usage is TRBV4-1 and J usage is TRBJ2-1; weak D call: TRBD2 (5 bases). The DNA end is a closer match to TRBJ2-5, so the J assignment may be wrong. The CDR3 covers 13 residues. Germline V gene data show CDR1 as MGHRA and CDR2 as YSYEKL. The CDR3 loop reads CASSQATGKTQYL. In nucleotides, the CDR3 is TGCGCCAGCAGCCAGGCCACGGGGAAGACCCAGTACTTA.

CDR3 sequence (DNA): TGTGCCAGCAGGCCCGGTGCGGGAGGGCGCACCGGGGAGCTGTTTTTT. Its protein is CASRPGAGGRTGELFF. The V and J genes are TRBV12-3 or TRBV12-4 and TRBJ2-2; 9 nucleotides align to TRBD2. The CDR3 spans 16 residues. The V and J ends lost 6 bases and 4 bases, in that order; junction bases with no gene match: 9.

This clonotype showed up just once. The rearrangement joins TRBV3-1 to TRBJ2-4; TRBD2 might be the D (7 bases). From germline, CDR1 is LGHDT and CDR2 YNNKEL (reference sequence). There are 19 residues in the CDR3. Trimming took off 0 bases at V and 1 base at J, with 19 bases between the two ends. CDR3 in amino acids: CASSQDLAGALGAKNIQYF. The DNA for the CDR3 is TGTGCCAGCAGCCAAGATCTGGCGGGGGCTCTAGGGGCCAAAAACATTCAGTACTTC.

Only a few counts were recorded for this clonotype. The V and J genes are TRBV9 and TRBJ2-5; 8 nucleotides match TRBD2. The J call may be incorrect, as the DNA end agrees better with TRBJ2-7. Germline values: CDR1 SGDLS, CDR2 YYNGEE. This CDR3 has 15 amino acids. In DNA, the CDR3 is TGTGCCAGCAGCGCAACGGGGGGGGACACCTACGAGCAGTACTTC. It codes for CASSATGGDTYEQYF.

The V call is TRBV6-1, the J call TRBJ1-1, with 7 nucleotides matching TRBD1. CDR1 is MNHNS, CDR2 SASEGT, per germline. V lost 7 bases and J lost 1; bases outside the gene matches: 6. The CDR3 totals 14 residues. The CDR3 nucleotides read TGTGCCAGCACCCCCGAGGGGGCGAACACTGAAGCTTTCTTT. It translates to CASTPEGANTEAFF.